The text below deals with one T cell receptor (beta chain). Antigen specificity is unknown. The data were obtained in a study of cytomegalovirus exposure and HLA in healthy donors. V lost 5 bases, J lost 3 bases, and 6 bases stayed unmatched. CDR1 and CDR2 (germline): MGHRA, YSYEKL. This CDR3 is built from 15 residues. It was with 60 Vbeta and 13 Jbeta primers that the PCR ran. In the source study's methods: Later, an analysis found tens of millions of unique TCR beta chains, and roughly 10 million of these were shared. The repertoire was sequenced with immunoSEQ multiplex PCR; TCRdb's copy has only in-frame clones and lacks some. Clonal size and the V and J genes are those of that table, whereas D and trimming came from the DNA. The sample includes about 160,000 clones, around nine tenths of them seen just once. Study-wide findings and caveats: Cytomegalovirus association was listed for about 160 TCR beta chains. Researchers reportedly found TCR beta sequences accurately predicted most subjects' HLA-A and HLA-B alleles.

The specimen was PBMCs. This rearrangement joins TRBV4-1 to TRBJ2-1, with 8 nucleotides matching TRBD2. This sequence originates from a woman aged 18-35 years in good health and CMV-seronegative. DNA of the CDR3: TGCGCCAGCAGCTTGCGGGAGGACTACTACAATGAGCAGTTCTTC. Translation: CASSLREDYYNEQFF.